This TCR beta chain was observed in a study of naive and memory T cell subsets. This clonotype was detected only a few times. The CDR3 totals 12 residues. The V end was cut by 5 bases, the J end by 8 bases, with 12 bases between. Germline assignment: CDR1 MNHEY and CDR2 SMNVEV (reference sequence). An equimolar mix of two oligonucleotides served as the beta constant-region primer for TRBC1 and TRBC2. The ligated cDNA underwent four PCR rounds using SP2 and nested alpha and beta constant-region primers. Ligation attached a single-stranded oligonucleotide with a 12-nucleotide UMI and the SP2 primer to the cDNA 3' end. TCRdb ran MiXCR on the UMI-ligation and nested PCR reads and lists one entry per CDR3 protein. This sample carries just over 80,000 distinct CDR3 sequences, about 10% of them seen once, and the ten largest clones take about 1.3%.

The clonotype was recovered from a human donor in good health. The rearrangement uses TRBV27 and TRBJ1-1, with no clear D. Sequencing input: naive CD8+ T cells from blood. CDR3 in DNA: TGTGCCAGCAGTCACGGACGGGGAGAAGCTTTCTTT. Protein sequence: CASSHGRGEAFF.